This TCR beta chain was found in a study of radiotherapy plus CTLA-4 blockade in lung cancer. Study background: Of all patients, around 20% responded objectively and roughly 31% showed disease control.

Treatment of patients with chemo-refractory metastatic non-small-cell lung cancer consisted of focal radiation plus CTLA-4 blockade with ipilimumab. Worth noting for this clone: Its specificity is not known.

CDR1 and CDR2 (germline): LNHDA, SQIVND (reference sequence). This CDR3 is 15 amino acids long. V was trimmed by 4 bases and J by 9 bases, leaving 19 bases between them. Here immunoSEQ multiplex PCR was the method, and the copy in TCRdb shows in-frame clones only, minus some. The table has about 97,000 clones, roughly 74% seen once. Study conclusions and caveats: Following radiotherapy plus ipilimumab, tumor-derived TCR clones expanded in the blood. Early shifts in blood T cell clones, with interferon-beta, reportedly predicted response best.

The clonotype originates from a human donor with non-small cell lung cancer who had a partial response to radiotherapy plus ipilimumab. Some clones in this sample may be carry-over from other donors' samples. The chain is built from TRBV19 and TRBJ1-5, with D possibly being TRBD1 (6 bases). The sequenced sample was peripheral blood, obtained from a patient treated with radiotherapy plus ipilimumab. The CDR3 region has the DNA TGTGCCAGTAGTACCATCGACAGGCCGTTGGGGCCCCAGCATTTT. Amino acids: CASSTIDRPLGPQHF.